This TCR beta chain came from a study of Graves' ophthalmopathy and Graves' hyperthyroidism. Using RNA transcripts, the TCR beta CDR3 regions were amplified. First-round RT-PCR employed HTBI primers, with a second-round multiplex PCR after it. MiXCR, applied by TCRdb to the multiplex PCR reads, yields one record per CDR3 protein. Of hundreds of thousands of distinct CDR3 sequences in the sample, under 25% were seen once. The germline V and J ends were trimmed by 10 bases and 4 bases, with 11 bases remaining between them. CDR3 length: 12 residues. From germline, CDR1 is SEHNR and CDR2 FQNEAQ (reference sequence). This clonotype was seen many times. Hyperthyroidism was classified as stable if no ophthalmopathy occurred within 18 months of follow-up.

The source is a woman younger than 35 with stable Graves' hyperthyroidism. The V and J genes are TRBV7-9 and TRBJ1-5; D is unclear. Sequenced sample: peripheral blood. The DNA of the CDR3 is TGTGCCACCTCGGTGGGGAATCAGCCCCAGCATTTT. Translated: CATSVGNQPQHF.